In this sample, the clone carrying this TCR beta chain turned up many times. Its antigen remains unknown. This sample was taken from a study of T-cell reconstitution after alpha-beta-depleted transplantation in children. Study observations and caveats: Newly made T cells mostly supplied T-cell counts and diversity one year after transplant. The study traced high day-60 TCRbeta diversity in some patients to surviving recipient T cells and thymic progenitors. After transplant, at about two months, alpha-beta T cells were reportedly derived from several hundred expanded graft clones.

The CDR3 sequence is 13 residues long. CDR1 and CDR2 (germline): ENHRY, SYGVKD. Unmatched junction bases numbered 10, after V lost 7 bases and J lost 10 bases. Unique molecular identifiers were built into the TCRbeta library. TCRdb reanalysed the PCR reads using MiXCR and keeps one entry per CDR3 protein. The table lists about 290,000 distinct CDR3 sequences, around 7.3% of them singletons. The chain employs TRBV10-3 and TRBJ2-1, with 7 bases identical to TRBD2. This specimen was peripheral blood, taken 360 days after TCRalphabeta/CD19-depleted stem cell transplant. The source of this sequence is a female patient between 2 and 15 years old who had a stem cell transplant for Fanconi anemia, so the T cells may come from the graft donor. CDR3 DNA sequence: TGTGCCATCACGTCCTCCGCAGCGGGAGAGCAGTTCTTC. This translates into CAITSSAAGEQFF.